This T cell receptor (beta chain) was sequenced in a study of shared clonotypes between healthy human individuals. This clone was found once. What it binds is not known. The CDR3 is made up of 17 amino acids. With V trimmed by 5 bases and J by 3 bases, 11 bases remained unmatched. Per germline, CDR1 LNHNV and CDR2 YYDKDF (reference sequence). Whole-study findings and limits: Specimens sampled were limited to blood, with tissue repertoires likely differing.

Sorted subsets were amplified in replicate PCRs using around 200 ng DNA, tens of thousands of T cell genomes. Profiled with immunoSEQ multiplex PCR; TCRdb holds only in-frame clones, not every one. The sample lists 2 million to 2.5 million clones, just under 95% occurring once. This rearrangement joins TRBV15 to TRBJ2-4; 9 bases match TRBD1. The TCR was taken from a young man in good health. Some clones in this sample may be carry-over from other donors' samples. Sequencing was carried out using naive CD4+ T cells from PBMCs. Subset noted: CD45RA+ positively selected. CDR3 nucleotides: TGTGCCACCAGCCGCCAACAGGGGGCTAGCGGCAAAAACATTCAGTACTTC. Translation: CATSRQQGASGKNIQYF.